This passage covers 32 T cell receptor beta chains from one sample sequenced in a study of T-cell memory formation after mild COVID-19 (dated by TCRdb to about 2021). Library construction relied on 5' RACE. TCRdb names Illumina NovaSeq 6000 as the instrument used. Clones were called with MiXCR by TCRdb after fastp trimmed the public reads at Q25, and only in-frame beta chains were retained. A single entry per CDR3 protein holds the most common genes and DNA from its merged rows. This sample gives 450,000 or so distinct CDR3 sequences in total; 20% of them show up just once. Around 9.2% of the sample rests with the top ten. The sequencing input was PBMCs or a T cell subset sorted from them (not recorded which). The source of these receptors is an adult woman who had mild COVID-19 (a few samples of this study predate the infection). The sample titles of this study are shuffled in the database, so cell type and time point are left out; the donor was told from shared clones.

The rearrangement links TRBV5-1 to TRBJ1-1, with D unclear. The CDR3 runs to 12 residues. Germline assignment: CDR1 SGHRS and CDR2 YFSETQ. Between the trimmed V and J ends, which lost 4 bases and 8 bases, there was a span of 12 bases. CDR3 sequence reads: CASSRGIQEAFF. CDR3 DNA sequence: TGCGCCAGCAGCCGAGGAATTCAAGAAGCTTTCTTT.

This clonotype was seen many times. The chain recombines TRBV7-2 with TRBJ1-3, with 10 bases matching TRBD1. Germline CDR1 SGHTA, CDR2 FQGNSA. Trimming at V came to 0 bases and at J to 5 bases, leaving 4 bases not matched to a gene. The CDR3 spans 16 residues. This CDR3 is CASSLAGTGVRNTIYF. CDR3 DNA sequence: TGTGCCAGCAGCTTAGCCGGGACAGGGGTACGAAACACCATATATTTT.

This sequence joins TRBV7-6 and TRBJ1-3; D remains unclear. The CDR3 is made up of 17 amino acids. Trimming stripped 3 bases from V and 0 bases from J, with 15 bases between. The germline V gene has CDR1 SGHVS and CDR2 FNYEAQ. The CDR3 sequence: CASSFGVQETSGNTIYF. In DNA, the CDR3 is TGTGCCAGCAGCTTTGGCGTTCAGGAAACCTCTGGAAACACCATATATTTT.

The chain employs TRBV7-2 and TRBJ1-1; D perhaps matches TRBD1 (6 bases). The V and J ends lost 5 bases and 1 base respectively, with 14 bases between them. CDR3 length: 15 residues. Germline-derived CDR1 and CDR2 are SGHTA and FQGNSA. CDR3 residues: CASSPWGHPNTEAFF. In DNA, the CDR3 is TGTGCCAGCAGCCCGTGGGGACACCCGAACACTGAAGCTTTCTTT.

This clonotype appeared a few times. The chain is built from TRBV5-6 and TRBJ1-1, with 7 bases that match TRBD1. From germline, CDR1 is SGHDT and CDR2 YYEEEE. This CDR3 comprises 17 residues. V was pared by 3 bases and J by 0 bases, with 11 bases of the junction left unmatched. CDR3 coding DNA: TGTGCCAGCAGCTACCCTCCGGGACAGATTATGAACACTGAAGCTTTCTTT. Translating gives CASSYPPGQIMNTEAFF.

The V gene is TRBV20-1, the J gene TRBJ1-1; TRBD1 might be the D (5 bases). The CDR3 sequence is 15 residues long. The germline V gene encodes CDR1 DFQATT and CDR2 SNEGSKA (reference sequence). The V end lost 0 bases, the J end lost 2 bases, and 13 bases lay between the germline ends. The CDR3 DNA sequence: TGCAGTGCTAGAGACCGGACATCCACTAACACTGAAGCTTTCTTT. Its protein product is CSARDRTSTNTEAFF.

This clonotype was seen only a few times. V is TRBV12-3 or TRBV12-4 and J is TRBJ2-1; 7 bases are shared with TRBD2. The CDR3 length is 16 residues. Trimming cost V 3 bases and J 6 bases; bases outside gene matches: 11. The CDR3 protein is CASSLSGMGEINEQFF. CDR3 nucleotide sequence: TGTGCCAGCAGTTTGAGCGGGATGGGGGAAATCAATGAGCAGTTCTTC.

This clonotype came up a few times. The V call is TRBV24-1, the J call TRBJ2-1, with D possibly matching TRBD2 (5 bases). Germline CDR1 KGHDR, CDR2 SFDVKD. This CDR3 region has 14 residues. Trimming left V 7 bases short and J 0 bases short, with 9 bases between. CDR3 nucleotide sequence: TGTGCCACCAGAGAGAGGGACTCCTACAATGAGCAGTTCTTC. This sequence encodes CATRERDSYNEQFF.

A few counts support this clonotype. V gene TRBV5-1 combines with J gene TRBJ1-1, with 7 bases matching TRBD1. Germline V lookup: CDR1 SGHRS, CDR2 YFSETQ. This CDR3 has 16 amino acids. The J segment lost 0 bases and the V segment lost 4 bases, leaving 9 bases of the junction unmatched. The CDR3 region has the DNA TGCGCCAGCAGCGAAGGGGGCGGAATCATGAACACTGAAGCTTTCTTT. It translates to CASSEGGGIMNTEAFF.

The chain recombines TRBV9 with TRBJ2-3; TRBD2 matches 10 bases. In germline, CDR1 is SGDLS, CDR2 YYNGEE. The CDR3 is made up of 16 amino acids. The V segment lost 4 bases and the J segment 3 bases; nucleotides outside the gene matches: 8. The CDR3 loop is CASSSRLAGFTDTQYF. The CDR3 DNA is TGTGCCAGCAGCTCCAGACTAGCGGGCTTTACAGATACGCAGTATTTT. Complete variable domain (other parts from reference TRBV9 and TRBJ2-3): DSGVTQTPKHLITATGQRVTLRCSPRSGDLSVYWYQQSLDQGLQFLIQYYNGEERAKGNILERFSAQQFPDLHSELNLSSLELGDSALYFCASSSRLAGFTDTQYFGPGTRLTVL.

The V call is TRBV4-1, the J call TRBJ1-1; 9 bases are shared with TRBD1. Per germline, CDR1 MGHRA and CDR2 YSYEKL. The CDR3 spans 14 residues. Losses at the gene ends were 4 bases for V and 7 bases for J; bases not matched to a gene: 7. The CDR3 bases are TGCGCCAGCAGCCCACAGGGGGCCGTCGGTGAAGCTTTCTTT. As protein: CASSPQGAVGEAFF.

V usage is TRBV7-9 and J usage is TRBJ2-3; unclear D gene. The CDR3 is 11 residues long. The germline V and J ends were trimmed by 6 bases and 11 bases, with 12 bases remaining between them. Germline assignment: CDR1 SEHNR and CDR2 FQNEAQ (reference sequence). CDR3 in amino acids: CASSSSSGQYF. In nucleotides, the CDR3 is TGTGCCAGCAGTTCATCCTCCGGGCAGTATTTT.

This clonotype was seen a few times. The CDR3 region is CASRAGAEAFF. The DNA of the CDR3 is TGCGCCAGCAGAGCGGGAGCTGAAGCTTTCTTT. The genes are TRBV4-1 and TRBJ1-1; D is uncertain. The V end was cut by 6 bases, the J end by 6 bases, with 8 bases between. The CDR3 runs to 11 residues. The germline CDR1 and CDR2 sequences are MGHRA and YSYEKL.

V usage is TRBV20-1 and J usage is TRBJ2-3; 9 bases match TRBD2. J gave up 8 bases and V 3 bases, and 15 bases lay outside the gene matches. Germline CDR1 is DFQATT and CDR2 is SNEGSKA (reference sequence). This CDR3 is 16 amino acids long. CDR3 nucleotide sequence: TGCAGTGCTAGTGCGGGGGGGGCCTCCCACAGGGGTACGCAGTATTTT. Its translation is CSASAGGASHRGTQYF.

In regard to this clonotype: The CDR3 carries no conserved terminal phenylalanine or tryptophan, so it likely arises from a read error. The DNA is left out, because the CDR3 cannot be placed on it with certainty; the CDR3 is given as TCRdb lists it. V usage is TRBV27 and J usage is TRBJ2-7; TRBD1 reflects the table's D call only, with no check against the DNA. The CDR3 is 13 residues long, counting both termini. The germline V gene has CDR1 MNHEY and CDR2 SMNVEV (reference sequence). The chain's CDR3 is CASSLSGRTGLFL.

This clonotype turned up a few times. The J gene is TRBJ2-7, the V gene TRBV29-1; D might be TRBD1 (5 bases). CDR1 and CDR2 (germline): SQVTM, ANQGSEA. The CDR3 loop spans 12 amino acids. V shed 4 bases and J shed 3 bases, with 10 bases lying between them. The CDR3 spells CSVGDSRYEQYF. The CDR3 bases are TGCAGCGTTGGAGACAGCCGCTACGAGCAGTACTTC.

The gene calls are TRBV20-1 and TRBJ2-3, with TRBD2 as a possible D gene (6 bases). Trimming removed 1 base from V and 6 bases from J, with 20 bases in between. CDR1 is DFQATT and CDR2 is SNEGSKA in the germline V gene (reference sequence). CDR3 length equals 16 residues. The CDR3 DNA follows: TGCAGTGCTAGAGTCCAGCTAGCGTCGTGGGGGGATACGCAGTATTTT. Translated, it gives CSARVQLASWGDTQYF.

J is TRBJ1-1 and V is TRBV14, with 9 bases fitting TRBD1. Germline CDR1 and CDR2: SGHDN and FVKESK. CDR3 size: 13 residues. V shed 4 bases, J shed 10 bases, and the junction held 7 bases outside the gene matches. This CDR3 is CASSPTPDRGAFF. Written as DNA, the CDR3 is TGTGCCAGCAGCCCCACCCCGGACAGGGGAGCTTTCTTT.

This chain links TRBV7-2 with TRBJ2-3; D is tentatively TRBD1 or TRBD2 (5 bases each). CDR3 size: 17 residues. Between the trimmed V and J ends, which lost 3 bases and 1 base, there was a span of 17 bases. Germline V gene data show CDR1 as SGHTA and CDR2 as FQGNSA. As DNA, the CDR3 is TGTGCCAGCAGCTTCTGGGGGATGCAGGGTGGCACAGATACGCAGTATTTT. This encodes CASSFWGMQGGTDTQYF.

The gene calls are TRBV10-3 and TRBJ2-3, with 11 bases matching TRBD2. From germline, CDR1 is ENHRY and CDR2 SYGVKD. The CDR3 totals 15 residues. The V gene end was trimmed by 6 bases and the J gene end by 2 bases; junction bases not matched to a gene: 4. The CDR3 nucleotides are TGTGCCATCAGGGAGGGACTAGCGGCCACAGATACGCAGTATTTT. Amino acids: CAIREGLAATDTQYF.

This rearrangement joins TRBV15 to TRBJ1-1; tentatively, D is TRBD1 (6 bases). The V gene's germline CDR1 is LNHNV and CDR2 YYDKDF (reference sequence). The CDR3 has 14 amino acids. Trimming pared 1 base from V and 7 bases from J, leaving 13 bases between. The CDR3 here is CATSRVTGGGEAFF. The DNA of the CDR3 is TGTGCCACCAGCAGAGTGACGGGGGGCGGTGAAGCTTTCTTT.

The J gene is TRBJ1-2, the V gene TRBV25-1; possible D gene TRBD1, 5 bases. The length of the CDR3 is 13 residues. Between the trimmed V and J ends, which lost 10 bases and 4 bases, there was a span of 16 bases. Germline CDR1 and CDR2: MGHDK and SYGVNS. The CDR3 region is CATTPSGTYGYTF. In nucleotides, the CDR3 is TGTGCCACCACACCCTCAGGGACCTATGGCTACACCTTC.

The CDR3 protein is CASSASGANTEAFF. CDR3 nucleotide sequence: TGTGCCAGCAGCGCGTCCGGGGCCAACACTGAAGCTTTCTTT. V and J are TRBV9 and TRBJ1-1; a weak D match, TRBD1 (5 bases). The CDR3 consists of 14 residues. Germline V gene data show CDR1 as SGDLS and CDR2 as YYNGEE. Deletions cut 3 bases from V and 2 bases from J, with 11 bases between.

In this sample, this clonotype turned up a few times. The V call is TRBV7-9, the J call TRBJ2-7; D possibly corresponds to TRBD2 (5 bases). Trimming shortened V by 5 bases and J by 3 bases, and 23 bases separated the two germline ends. Germline-derived CDR1 and CDR2 are SEHNR and FQNEAQ (reference sequence). CDR3 length: 17 amino acids. CDR3 nucleotides: TGTGCCAGCAGCCCCCCTGAGGGAAATCCGGGTCGCTACGAGCAGTACTTC. It yields the protein CASSPPEGNPGRYEQYF.

J is TRBJ1-5 and V is TRBV18; D remains ambiguous. The CDR3 totals 16 residues. Per germline, CDR1 KGHSH and CDR2 LQKENI. The germline V and J ends were trimmed by 1 base and 0 bases, with 10 bases remaining between them. This CDR3 is CASSPQGSGSNQPQHF. CDR3 DNA: TGTGCCAGCTCACCACAGGGTTCGGGTAGCAATCAGCCCCAGCATTTT.

This chain links TRBV5-4 with TRBJ2-3, with TRBD2 matching over 9 bases. Unmatched junction bases numbered 12, after V lost 4 bases and J lost 3 bases. Germline assignment: CDR1 SGHNT and CDR2 YYREEE (reference sequence). The CDR3 has 17 amino acids. In nucleotides, the CDR3 is TGTGCCAGCAGCAGCCAGGCGGGGGGGCTTACGACAGATACGCAGTATTTT. This codes for CASSSQAGGLTTDTQYF.

The CDR3: CASSFELDKNIQYF. In nucleotides, the CDR3 is TGTGCCAGCAGCTTTGAATTGGACAAAAACATTCAGTACTTC. The chain couples TRBV7-9 to TRBJ2-4; no clear D gene. Germline V CDR1 and CDR2: SEHNR, FQNEAQ (reference sequence). This CDR3 comprises 14 residues. Trimming left V 3 bases short and J 3 bases short, with 9 bases between. The full variable domain, with the rest looked up from reference TRBV7-9 and TRBJ2-4, is DTGVSQNPRHKITKRGQNVTFRCDPISEHNRLYWYRQTLGQGPEFLTYFQNEAQLEKSRLLSDRFSAERPKGSFSTLEIQRTEQGDSAMYLCASSFELDKNIQYFGAGTRLSVL.

In this sample, this clonotype turned up many times. The gene calls are TRBV4-2 and TRBJ2-1; tentatively, D is TRBD1 or TRBD2 (6 bases each). V shed 0 bases and J shed 4 bases, with 13 bases lying between them. CDR3 size: 16 residues. Germline V CDR1 and CDR2: LGHNA, YNFKEQ. In DNA, the CDR3 is TGTGCCAGCAGCCAAGAGAATGCGGGACAATACAATGAGCAGTTCTTC. Translation gives CASSQENAGQYNEQFF.

This clonotype was picked up a small number of times. This chain links TRBV9 with TRBJ2-7, with D hard to call. Germline-derived CDR1 and CDR2 are SGDLS and YYNGEE. This CDR3 has 15 residues. Trimming took 3 bases from V and 1 from J, leaving 14 bases between them. CDR3 amino acids: CASSGAGTMSYEQYF. The CDR3 DNA sequence: TGTGCCAGCAGCGGGGCAGGCACCATGTCCTACGAGCAGTACTTC.

This clonotype was seen a handful of times. This sequence joins TRBV7-9 and TRBJ2-4; unclear D gene. The CDR3 covers 14 residues. V lost 1 base and J lost 6, with 10 bases in between. Germline V gene data show CDR1 as SEHNR and CDR2 as FQNEAQ (reference sequence). The CDR3 bases are TGTGCCAGCAGCTTAGAGGCAGTTGGAAACATTCAGTACTTC. Protein sequence: CASSLEAVGNIQYF.

Here the CDR3 reads CASSSMVGQGWTGELFF. CDR3 sequence (DNA): TGTGCCAGCAGCTCGATGGTGGGACAGGGATGGACCGGGGAGCTGTTTTTT. V and J are TRBV7-9 and TRBJ2-2; 9 nucleotides agree with TRBD1. The J segment lost 5 bases and the V segment lost 4 bases, leaving 11 bases of the junction unmatched. The germline V gene has CDR1 SEHNR and CDR2 FQNEAQ (reference sequence). This CDR3 comprises 17 residues.

J is TRBJ1-5 and V is TRBV27; the D is unclear. The CDR3 sequence is 13 residues long. CDR1 and CDR2 (germline): MNHEY, SMNVEV (reference sequence). V gave up 3 bases and J gave up 6 bases, with 9 bases separating them. The DNA for the CDR3 is TGTGCCAGCAGTTTCACAGAATTTCAGCCCCAGCATTTT. Protein sequence: CASSFTEFQPQHF.